This T cell receptor (beta chain) emerged from a study of breast tumors, draining lymph nodes, adjacent tissues. Points from the study as a whole: Data fit most tumor T cells coming from lymph node, expanding in tumor.

The V end lost 5 bases, the J end lost 1 base, and 14 bases lay between the germline ends. The CDR3 is 15 amino acids. Axillary draining lymph nodes of breast cancer patients supplied the node samples. Note on this clonotype: Antigen unknown. A much larger clone sits a single nucleotide away, making a read error possible.

Each CDR3 protein is one row after TCRdb ran MiXCR on the multiplex PCR reads. The data contain some 150,000 distinct CDR3 sequences, roughly 35% of them singletons. The rearrangement links TRBV12-3 or TRBV12-4 to TRBJ2-5; D call uncertain. The TCR originated in a female donor with breast cancer. Some clones in this sample may be carry-over from other donors' samples. The sample consisted of axillary lymph node tissue. CDR3 loop: CASSPTRVAQETQYF. The DNA of the CDR3 is TGTGCCAGCAGTCCAACCCGGGTAGCCCAAGAGACCCAGTACTTC.